The rows below give T cell receptor beta chains drawn from one sample of a study of T cells in Graves' hyperthyroidism and ophthalmopathy. Each CDR3 protein is one row after TCRdb ran MiXCR on the multiplex PCR reads. The sample lists under 800,000 distinct CDR3 sequences; roughly 15% were seen once. Sequenced input: blood. The source is a woman between 18 and 29 years old with Graves' hyperthyroidism. CDR3s include the opening cysteine and the closing phenylalanine or tryptophan. Each record gives: V gene, clone size, D gene, J gene, CDR3 protein, CDR3 DNA. The D gene is left open where the match is weak. Clone size is given for some rows only: seen once, a few or many times, or a class if the clone is expanded.

TRBV19	.	.	TRBJ2-7	CASSITVLYEQYF	TGTGCCAGTAGTATAACAGTCCTCTACGAGCAGTACTTC
TRBV4-2	few	.	TRBJ2-7	CASSQDWGITYEQYF	TGTGCCAGCAGCCAAGATTGGGGCATCACCTACGAGCAGTACTTC
TRBV20-1	few	.	TRBJ1-5	CSARGTWGQGSQPQHF	TGCAGTGCTAGAGGGACATGGGGCCAAGGGAGCCAGCCCCAGCATTTT
TRBV30	many	.	TRBJ1-1	CAWSVTAAEAFF	TGTGCCTGGAGTGTAACGGCGGCTGAAGCTTTCTTT
TRBV28	many	TRBD1	TRBJ2-5	CASSSVDRGGETQYF	TGTGCCAGCAGTTCAGTCGACAGGGGGGGAGAGACCCAGTACTTC
TRBV12-3/TRBV12-4	many	TRBD2	TRBJ2-3	CASRQLAGGYTDTQYF	TGTGCCAGCAGACAGCTAGCGGGAGGTTACACAGATACGCAGTATTTT
TRBV24-1	.	.	TRBJ2-7	CATSDTGPRASYNEQYF	TGTGCCACCAGTGATACGGGACCTCGGGCCTCGTACAATGAGCAGTACTTC
TRBV30	few	.	TRBJ2-7	CAWSTINSGPYEQYF	TGTGCCTGGAGTACTATTAACAGCGGACCCTACGAGCAGTACTTC
TRBV27	few	.	TRBJ2-7	CASSYRFKQYF	TGTGCCAGCAGTTATCGGTTCAAGCAGTACTTC
TRBV29-1	many	.	TRBJ2-1	CSVEDLGQSNEQFF	TGCAGCGTTGAAGATCTTGGGCAGAGCAATGAGCAGTTCTTC
TRBV7-9	few	.	TRBJ1-2	CASSSSSGPTTDYGYTF	TGTGCCAGCAGCTCATCATCCGGGCCCACTACGGACTATGGCTACACCTTC
TRBV29-1	many	TRBD2	TRBJ2-3	CSVSGRAAASTDTQYF	TGCAGCGTGAGCGGGAGGGCCGCGGCTAGCACAGATACGCAGTATTTT
TRBV10-2	few	.	TRBJ2-5	CASSVTFQETQYF	TGCGCCAGCAGTGTGACGTTCCAAGAGACCCAGTACTTC
TRBV6-1	.	.	TRBJ2-3	CASSEVGAVDTDTQYF	TGTGCCAGCAGTGAAGTAGGGGCGGTCGACACAGATACGCAGTATTTT
TRBV3-1	few	.	TRBJ1-2	CASSQWQVANYGYTF	TGTGCCAGCAGCCAGTGGCAGGTCGCTAACTATGGCTACACCTTC
TRBV6-6	many	.	TRBJ2-7	CASSYAIPQGRLAYEQYF	TGTGCCAGCAGTTACGCTATCCCCCAGGGAAGGTTAGCCTACGAGCAGTACTTC
TRBV6-2/TRBV6-3	many	.	TRBJ2-1	CASKLTEDSPYNEQFF	TGTGCCAGCAAATTAACGGAGGATTCCCCATACAATGAGCAGTTCTTC
TRBV7-2	few	.	TRBJ2-5	CASKGARYQETQYF	TGTGCCAGCAAGGGCGCCCGGTACCAAGAGACCCAGTACTTC
TRBV5-8	many	.	TRBJ1-6	CASSGEGNSPLHF	TGTGCCAGCAGCGGCGAGGGGAATTCACCCCTCCACTTT
TRBV20-1	.	TRBD1	TRBJ1-4	CSALDREKLFF	TGCAGTGCCTTGGACAGGGAAAAACTGTTTTTT
TRBV11-2	many	.	TRBJ2-1	CASRPVGVNEQFF	TGTGCCAGCAGGCCGGTAGGGGTCAATGAGCAGTTCTTC
TRBV24-1	many	.	TRBJ1-5	CATSDLQWDQPQHF	TGTGCCACCAGTGATTTGCAATGGGACCAGCCCCAGCATTTT
TRBV2	.	TRBD1	TRBJ1-6	CAGSPGTGVGSPLHF	TGTGCCGGCAGCCCCGGGACAGGGGTTGGTTCACCCCTCCACTTT
TRBV7-9	few	TRBD2	TRBJ2-7	CASGLDSAVAGRGYEQYF	TGTGCCAGCGGCTTAGATTCGGCGGTAGCGGGTAGGGGCTACGAGCAGTACTTC
TRBV5-1	few	.	TRBJ2-7	CASSLVGFGSYEQYF	TGCGCCAGCAGCTTGGTGGGTTTCGGGTCCTACGAGCAGTACTTC
TRBV10-2	many	.	TRBJ1-5	CASSEPNGDYSNQPQHF	TGCGCCAGCAGTGAGCCGAATGGGGATTATAGCAATCAGCCCCAGCATTTT
TRBV14	many	.	TRBJ2-7	CASSQVMMGAIPSYEQYF	TGTGCCAGCAGCCAAGTAATGATGGGGGCCATACCATCCTACGAGCAGTACTTC
TRBV12-3/TRBV12-4	many	.	TRBJ2-7	CASSLKAGSSYEQYF	TGTGCCAGCAGTTTAAAGGCGGGTAGCTCCTACGAGCAGTACTTC
TRBV6-6	.	.	TRBJ1-2	CASSKDRFYGYTF	TGTGCCAGCAGCAAAGACAGGTTCTATGGCTACACCTTC
TRBV28	.	TRBD1	TRBJ1-2	CASRGTGKSNYGYTF	TGTGCCAGCAGAGGGACAGGGAAATCTAACTATGGCTACACCTTC
TRBV6-2/TRBV6-3	many	.	TRBJ1-1	CASTNPSNLMNTEAFF	TGTGCCAGCACCAACCCCAGTAATCTCATGAACACTGAAGCTTTCTTT
TRBV30	many	TRBD2	TRBJ2-1	CAWSGIGLAPNEQFF	TGTGCCTGGAGCGGAATCGGACTAGCCCCCAATGAGCAGTTCTTC
TRBV4-1	.	TRBD1	TRBJ1-6	CASSPGQGARSPLHF	TGCGCCAGCAGCCCTGGACAGGGGGCGCGTTCACCCCTCCACTTT
TRBV6-2/TRBV6-3	.	.	TRBJ1-1	CASRREIRNTEALF	TGTGCCAGCAGAAGAGAAATAAGGAACACTGAAGCTCTCTTT
TRBV5-1	few	TRBD1	TRBJ1-5	CASSLGDRGSQHF	TGCGCCAGCAGCTTGGGGGACAGGGGGTCCCAGCATTTT